The sequence of this T cell receptor (beta chain) was determined in a study of Ad26.COV2.S vaccination and SARS-CoV-2 variants. Study background: By the intramuscular route, Ad26.COV2.S was given once, or twice 56 days apart.

In its sample, this clone was seen once. Its antigen is as yet unknown. Notes on the study in general: Quantification of TCR breadth and depth may have yielded underestimates of total T cell responses. Comparable non-spike TCR breadth was observed in vaccine and placebo recipients. After vaccination, substantial breadth of spike-specific CD8+ and CD4+ responses was reported.

Generated by immunoSEQ multiplex PCR, the TCRdb table keeps only in-frame clones and is missing some. Found here are about 350,000 clones, roughly 84% of them singletons; the top ten hold 3.4%. Sample treatment: 19 received Ad26.COV2.S at low or high dose, single or two shots; 5 received placebo; per-sample allocation not given. Samples came from day 63 after the first vaccine or placebo injection. This clonotype was sampled from a person aged 18-65 years who received the Ad26.COV2.S COVID-19 vaccine or a placebo. Material: peripheral blood, obtained in a trial of Ad26.COV2.S vaccine versus placebo.

In nucleotides, the CDR3 is TGTGCCAGCAGCCCCCGGCAGGTTCGAGAGACCCAGTACTTC. The encoded protein is CASSPRQVRETQYF. The chain carries TRBV9 and TRBJ2-5, with unresolved D. CDR1 and CDR2 (germline): SGDLS, YYNGEE. The CDR3 runs 14 residues. V gave up 4 bases and J gave up 4 bases, with 14 bases separating them.